The source of this TCR beta chain is a study of T-cell memory formation after mild COVID-19 (dated by TCRdb to 2020 to 2022). In the study overall: Most TCR sequence clusters were specific to one of the two donors. Longitudinal TCRalpha and TCRbeta repertoire sequencing tracked T-cell clones expanding and contracting after mild COVID-19 in two donors. The cohort comprised two young, previously healthy adult volunteers, one female and one male.

Concerning this clonotype itself: This clone's antigen is unknown. Base qualities are not provided; no much larger clone lies one nucleotide away.

Ficoll-Paque density gradient centrifugation was used to isolate PBMCs. General study outcomes and caveats: Contracting CD4+ clones turned up mainly in the CM and EM memory subsets, whereas EMRA was where CD8+ clones were enriched. Clones contracting from day 15 to 85 had balanced CD4/CD8 phenotypes, while a second wave expanding from day 15 to 37 was biased towards CD4+. SARS-CoV-2 specificity of the second-wave clones peaking on day 37 was not confirmed. The study covered only a couple of mild cases, and larger cohorts including severe cases with pre-infection samples were considered necessary. Some responding clones were detected in pre-infection memory, which suggested that pre-existing cross-reactive memory T cells had joined the SARS-CoV-2 response.

The sample was run on an Illumina NovaSeq 6000. TCRalpha and TCRbeta cDNA libraries were built by 5'RACE with constant-segment primers, adding sample barcodes and unique molecular identifiers. RNA was extracted from every sample with Trizol reagent. Library amplification was performed in two PCR steps, and a second sample barcode and Illumina TruSeq adapters were introduced in the second step. Sequencing of the libraries was done on an Illumina NovaSeq, producing 2 x 150 bp paired-end reads. For the original study's pipeline: Demultiplexing of reads and collapsing into UMI-guided consensus sequences were performed with migec v1.2.7. Using mixcr v2.1.11, UMI consensuses were aligned to TRA and TRB V and J templates and then assembled into clonotypes. A clonotype was counted as expanded or contracted only if both edgeR and NoisET called the change significant, with noise models trained on biological replicates. For edgeR calls, the thresholds were a false discovery rate-adjusted p below 0.01 and a log2 fold-change of 1. PCA with hierarchical clustering of max-normalized trajectories of the 1000 most abundant clonotypes was used as exploratory dynamics analysis. Separately sequenced CD4+ and CD8+ repertoires were used to assign a CD4 or CD8 phenotype to each responding clone. TCRdb ran its own pipeline on the public reads, namely fastp trimming at Q25 and MiXCR clone calling, and kept in-frame beta chains. Records with the same CDR3 protein are collapsed into one entry carrying the most frequent genes and DNA. TCRdb, not the authors, supplied the V and J calls. Recorded for this sample are 450,000 or so distinct CDR3 sequences; approximately 25% of them occurred a single time. The top ten hold around 12% of the sample.

The clonotype comes from an adult woman who had mild COVID-19 (a few samples of this study predate the infection). The sample titles of this study are shuffled in the database, so cell type and time point are left out; the donor was told from shared clones. Sample: PBMCs or a T cell subset sorted from them (not recorded which).

The nucleotide sequence reads as follows: TGTGCCAGCAGCATGGACAGGCGTGAGGCCAAAAACATTCAGTACTTC. This yields the protein CASSMDRREAKNIQYF. The chain is made from TRBV7-8 and TRBJ2-4; the junction holds 7 bases that match TRBD1. The CDR3 runs 16 residues from the cysteine to the phenylalanine. Just CDR3 DNA is preserved here, 48 bases in frame from base 1. Looking up the germline V gene yields CDR1 SGHVS and CDR2 FQNEAQ. V is trimmed back by 5 bases and J by 1 base, and the junction contains 8 bases that no gene match accounts for.